These 27 T cell receptor beta chains originate from one sample sequenced in a study of blood T cell repertoires in COVID-19 (TCRdb year 2020). Library prep was done by the immunoSEQ multiplex PCR assay. TCRdb took over this immuneACCESS table, retaining in-frame rearrangements with V and J assigned. Such tables are incomplete; in checked studies, under half of the missing clones stem from an unresolved V gene, and the remainder is unexplained. Across this sample there are tens of thousands of clones, with 81% seen only once. Of the sample, 14% to 15% is held by the ten largest clones. The sample consisted of peripheral blood. The receptors here all came from a man older than 75 with acute or convalescent COVID-19.

V usage is TRBV5-1 and J usage is TRBJ2-7; tentative D call: TRBD1 (7 bases). Trimming took 4 bases from V and 3 from J, leaving 17 bases between them. The CDR3 runs to 15 residues. Germline CDR1 and CDR2: SGHRS and YFSETQ. The DNA for the CDR3 is TGCGCCAGCAGCCGATCCGCGGGACAGTACTACGAGCAGTACTTC. Translation: CASSRSAGQYYEQYF.

V is TRBV28 and J is TRBJ1-1; D not resolved. The CDR3 is 13 residues long. V was cut by 1 base and J by 3 bases, with 6 bases left in between. Germline V gives CDR1 MDHEN, CDR2 SYDVKM. In DNA form, the CDR3 reads TGTGCCAGCAGTTTATACGGGGACACTGAAGCTTTCTTT. This sequence encodes CASSLYGDTEAFF.

The V gene is TRBV19, the J gene TRBJ2-5; tentative D call: TRBD2 (7 bases). This CDR3 is 16 amino acids long. Trimming shortened V by 3 bases and J by 2 bases, and 16 bases separated the two germline ends. Germline V gene sequence: CDR1 LNHDA, CDR2 SQIVND (reference sequence). The CDR3 here is CASSMGGAGGQETQYF. The CDR3 DNA is TGTGCCAGTAGTATGGGGGGGGCAGGCGGACAAGAGACCCAGTACTTC.

This clone was observed a few times. The V call is TRBV2, the J call TRBJ1-5; weak D call: TRBD1 (6 bases). The CDR3 is 14 residues long. The germline CDR1 and CDR2 sequences are SNHLY and FYNNEI. Trimming took off 9 bases at V and 1 base at J, with 13 bases between the two ends. The CDR3 sequence: CASYTGISNQPQHF. DNA of the CDR3: TGTGCCAGTTATACAGGGATAAGCAATCAGCCCCAGCATTTT.

This clone was picked up one time. The chain carries TRBV12-5 and TRBJ2-2; no clear D gene. The V gene lost 1 base and the J gene lost 5 bases, with 5 bases spanning the gap. The germline CDR1 and CDR2 sequences are LGHNT and FRNRAP. The CDR3 spans 13 residues. This CDR3 is CASGLAETGELFF. CDR3 nucleotides: TGTGCTAGTGGTTTGGCAGAAACCGGGGAGCTGTTTTTT.

The V gene is TRBV24-1, the J gene TRBJ2-1, with 10 bases identical to TRBD2. Germline V gene lookup returns CDR1 KGHDR and CDR2 SFDVKD. J gave up 6 bases and V 3 bases, and 4 bases lay outside the gene matches. This CDR3 region has 15 residues. The CDR3 loop is CATSDEPSGSNEQFF. CDR3 nucleotide sequence: TGTGCCACCAGTGATGAGCCTAGCGGGAGCAATGAGCAGTTCTTC.

This clone has only a few counts. This chain links TRBV18 with TRBJ2-1; TRBD2 is a possible D gene (5 bases). The V end lost 1 base, the J end lost 8 bases, and 9 bases lay between the germline ends. Germline V gene lookup returns CDR1 KGHSH and CDR2 LQKENI. The CDR3 length is 13 residues. The CDR3 reads CASSPLIGDEQFF. The CDR3, as DNA: TGTGCCAGCTCACCACTGATCGGGGATGAGCAGTTCTTC.

The sample holds a few counts of this clone. This chain connects TRBV5-1 to TRBJ2-3; 9 bases fit TRBD2. The CDR3 is made up of 16 amino acids. V lost 1 base and J lost 3; bases outside the gene matches: 6. Germline V gene lookup returns CDR1 SGHRS and CDR2 YFSETQ. The CDR3 sequence: CASSLRGGGATDTQYF. In DNA form, the CDR3 reads TGCGCCAGCAGCTTGCGGGGCGGGGGGGCAACAGATACGCAGTATTTT. The full variable domain, with the rest looked up from reference TRBV5-1 and TRBJ2-3, is KAGVTQTPRYLIKTRGQQVTLSCSPISGHRSVSWYQQTPGQGLQFLFEYFSETQRNKGNFPGRFSGRQFSNSRSEMNVSTLELGDSALYLCASSLRGGGATDTQYFGPGTRLTVL.

The rearrangement uses TRBV5-1 and TRBJ2-6; TRBD1 matches 8 bases. CDR1 and CDR2 from the germline V gene are SGHRS and YFSETQ. V was pared by 0 bases and J by 0 bases, with 5 bases of the junction left unmatched. The CDR3 runs 18 residues. CDR3 sequence reads: CASSLDATGASGANVLTF. The CDR3, as DNA: TGCGCCAGCAGCTTGGACGCGACAGGGGCCTCTGGGGCCAACGTCCTGACTTTC.

J is TRBJ1-1 and V is TRBV6-4, with unresolved D. Looked up from germline, CDR1 is MRHNA and CDR2 is SNTAGT. The germline V and J ends were trimmed by 5 bases and 7 bases, with 14 bases remaining between them. This CDR3 is 13 amino acids long. CDR3 bases: TGTGCCAGCAGTCCGGGGAGCCGAGATGAAGCTTTCTTT. As protein: CASSPGSRDEAFF.

The chain recombines TRBV2 with TRBJ2-4, with TRBD2 matching over 7 bases. Germline V gives CDR1 SNHLY, CDR2 FYNNEI. CDR3 length: 16 residues. Trimming took 2 bases from V and 0 from J; bases not matched to a gene: 4. CDR3 nucleotides: TGTGCCAGCAGTGAACGGGGGGTAATAGCCAAAAACATTCAGTACTTC. Amino acid sequence: CASSERGVIAKNIQYF.

The V gene is TRBV3-1 (or the pseudogene TRBV3-2), the J gene TRBJ2-1; 12 nucleotides match TRBD2. CDR3 size: 16 residues. V trimming: 1 base; J trimming: 6 bases; junction bases outside the gene matches: 4. Per the germline V gene, CDR1 is LGHDT and CDR2 is YNNKEL (reference sequence). DNA of the CDR3: TGTGCCAGCAGCCAAGTGGCGGGACTAGCGGGCAATGAGCAGTTCTTC. Protein: CASSQVAGLAGNEQFF.

The V gene is TRBV21-1, the J gene TRBJ1-1. TRBV21-1 is described as a pseudogene. The CDR3 loop spans 10 amino acids. CDR3 residues: CASRATEAFF. The CDR3 DNA reads TGTGCCAGCAGAGCCACTGAAGCTTTCTTT.

The V gene is TRBV5-5, the J gene TRBJ2-3; maybe TRBD2 (6 bases). Germline V CDR1 and CDR2: SGHKS, YYEKEE (reference sequence). CDR3 length: 15 residues. The V end lost 4 bases, the J end lost 3 bases, and 15 bases lay between the germline ends. This chain's CDR3 is CASSPGSLGTDTQYF. CDR3 coding DNA: TGTGCCAGCAGCCCCGGGAGCCTTGGGACAGATACGCAGTATTTT.

The chain couples TRBV5-1 to TRBJ1-4, with a tentative D call TRBD1 (5 bases). V was trimmed by 2 bases and J by 6 bases, leaving 11 bases between them. CDR3 size: 14 residues. Per germline, CDR1 SGHRS and CDR2 YFSETQ. The CDR3 protein is CASSFRGSDEKLFF. The CDR3 nucleotides read TGCGCCAGCAGCTTTAGGGGTTCGGATGAAAAACTGTTTTTT.

J is TRBJ1-3 and V is TRBV3-1 (or the pseudogene TRBV3-2); D is ambiguous. The V gene lost 1 base and the J gene lost 4 bases, with 14 bases spanning the gap. This CDR3 has 16 residues. Looked up from germline, CDR1 is LGHDT and CDR2 is YNNKEL (reference sequence). CDR3 sequence reads: CASSQGSTILGNTIYF. CDR3 DNA: TGTGCCAGCAGCCAAGGGTCCACCATACTAGGAAACACCATATATTTT.

This clone came up once. This rearrangement joins TRBV11-3 to TRBJ1-6; D ambiguous. The V and J ends lost 3 bases and 10 bases respectively, with 16 bases between them. The germline CDR1 and CDR2 sequences are SGHNT and YENEEA. The CDR3 is made up of 15 amino acids. CDR3 sequence (DNA): TGTGCCAGCAGCTTCCAGGCCGCCCCGAGCTCACCCCTCCACTTT. Residues: CASSFQAAPSSPLHF.

The J gene is TRBJ1-5, the V gene TRBV15; 8 bases map to TRBD1. This CDR3 region has 14 residues. V was pared by 1 base and J by 6 bases, with 2 bases of the junction left unmatched. Germline V gives CDR1 LNHNV, CDR2 YYDKDF (reference sequence). The chain's CDR3 is CATSRGQGLQPQHF. In DNA, the CDR3 is TGTGCCACCAGCAGAGGACAGGGGCTTCAGCCCCAGCATTTT.

This chain links TRBV19 with TRBJ1-5, with a possible D match to TRBD1 (5 bases). V lost 5 bases, J lost 7 bases, and 9 bases lay in between. The CDR3 runs to 12 residues. CDR1 LNHDA and CDR2 SQIVND come from the germline V gene (reference sequence). The CDR3 nucleotides read TGTGCCAGTAGTGGGGGGAACCAGCCCCAGCATTTT. Translated: CASSGGNQPQHF.

The genes are TRBV18 and TRBJ2-7, with 11 bases aligning to TRBD2. Germline CDR1 reads KGHSH; CDR2 reads LQKENI. The CDR3 covers 15 residues. J was trimmed by 6 bases and V by 6 bases; bases with no gene match: 10. This CDR3 is CASSPYSGGAGEQYF. CDR3 sequence (DNA): TGTGCCAGCTCGCCTTATAGCGGGGGGGCGGGCGAGCAGTACTTC.

This clone was counted a few times. This chain uses TRBV2 with TRBJ2-5, with TRBD1 identical over 11 bases. The CDR3 is 13 amino acids. Trimming cost V 7 bases and J 4 bases; bases outside gene matches: 2. From germline, CDR1 is SNHLY and CDR2 FYNNEI. CDR3 residues: CASNGQGAETQYF. CDR3 sequence (DNA): TGTGCCAGCAACGGACAGGGGGCAGAGACCCAGTACTTC.

The chain combines TRBV18 with TRBJ2-2; D is unclear. Deletions cut 3 bases from V and 0 bases from J, with 5 bases between. Germline CDR1 KGHSH, CDR2 LQKENI. This CDR3 is 14 amino acids long. The CDR3 sequence is CASSPDTNTGELFF. CDR3 nucleotides: TGTGCCAGCTCACCCGACACGAACACCGGGGAGCTGTTTTTT. Complete variable domain (other parts from reference TRBV18 and TRBJ2-2): NAGVMQNPRHLVRRRGQEARLRCSPMKGHSHVYWYRQLPEEGLKFMVYLQKENIIDESGMPKERFSAEFPKEGPSILRIQQVVRGDSAAYFCASSPDTNTGELFFGEGSRLTVL.

The chain couples TRBV14 to TRBJ2-3, with D possibly being TRBD2 (8 bases). Trimming took 4 bases from V and 4 from J, leaving 39 bases between them. Germline V gene data show CDR1 as SGHDN and CDR2 as FVKESK. The CDR3 totals 23 residues. The CDR3 nucleotides read TGTGCCAGCAGCCGTCGGGACAGCAATCCCCTTGGCCTAGCGGGCAACGGAGCAGATACGCAGTATTTT. Its translation is CASSRRDSNPLGLAGNGADTQYF.

A few counts support this clone. The genes are TRBV5-8 and TRBJ1-1; unclear D gene. In germline, CDR1 is SGHTS, CDR2 YDEGEE. V was clipped by 0 bases and J by 5 bases, with 17 bases between them. The CDR3 consists of 16 residues. This CDR3 reads CASSLGAPLHGTEAFF. In nucleotides, the CDR3 is TGTGCCAGCAGCTTGGGGGCCCCCTTACACGGTACTGAAGCTTTCTTT.

This sequence joins TRBV4-1 and TRBJ1-4, with 10 bases that match TRBD1. The germline gives CDR1 MGHRA, CDR2 YSYEKL. V lost 0 bases to trimming and J lost 8 bases; unmatched junction nucleotides: 9. This CDR3 has 17 residues. CDR3 loop: CASSQDRRTGGEEKLFF. The CDR3 DNA reads TGCGCCAGCAGCCAAGATCGGAGGACAGGGGGGGAGGAAAAACTGTTTTTT.

J is TRBJ2-5 and V is TRBV11-2; 7 bases align to TRBD2. This CDR3 has 15 residues. The V gene's germline CDR1 is SGHAT and CDR2 FQNNGV. The J segment lost 1 base and the V segment lost 7 bases, leaving 9 bases of the junction unmatched. CDR3 nucleotides: TGTGCCAGCACCTACTCTGGGGGGGGCCAAGAGACCCAGTACTTC. Translated: CASTYSGGGQETQYF.

This clone was seen just once. The CDR3 spells CASSEFVLGGRGYTF. CDR3 sequence (DNA): TGTGCCAGCAGTGAATTTGTGTTGGGGGGGCGAGGCTACACCTTC. V gene TRBV6-1 combines with J gene TRBJ1-2, with TRBD1 as a possible D gene (6 bases). CDR3 size: 15 residues. V was clipped by 2 bases and J by 8 bases, with 18 bases between them. Germline V lookup: CDR1 MNHNS, CDR2 SASEGT.